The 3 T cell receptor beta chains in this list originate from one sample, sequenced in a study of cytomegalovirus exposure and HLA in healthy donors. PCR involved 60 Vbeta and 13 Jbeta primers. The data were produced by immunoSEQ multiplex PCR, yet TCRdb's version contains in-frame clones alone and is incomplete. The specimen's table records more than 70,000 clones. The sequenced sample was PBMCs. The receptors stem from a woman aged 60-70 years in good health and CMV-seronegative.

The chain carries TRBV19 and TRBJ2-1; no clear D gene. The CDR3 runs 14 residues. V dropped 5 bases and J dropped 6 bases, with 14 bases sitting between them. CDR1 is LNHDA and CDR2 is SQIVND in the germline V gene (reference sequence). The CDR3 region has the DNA TGTGCCAGTAGTGCCACGTGGCAAACCAATGAGCAGTTCTTC. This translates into CASSATWQTNEQFF. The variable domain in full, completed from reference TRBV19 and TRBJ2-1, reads DGGITQSPKYLFRKEGQNVTLSCEQNLNHDAMYWYRQDPGQGLRLIYYSQIVNDFQKGDIAEGYSVSREKKESFPLTVTSAQKNPTAFYLCASSATWQTNEQFFGPGTRLTVL.

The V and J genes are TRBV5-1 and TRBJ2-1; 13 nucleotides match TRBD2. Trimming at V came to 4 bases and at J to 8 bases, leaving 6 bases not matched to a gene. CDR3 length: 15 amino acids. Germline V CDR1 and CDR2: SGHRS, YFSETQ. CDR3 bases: TGCGCCAGCAGCCCGGGACTAGCGGGATATGATGAGCAGTTCTTC. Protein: CASSPGLAGYDEQFF.

This chain's CDR3 is CASSPPGLVLADTQYF. DNA for the CDR3: TGTGCCAGCAGTCCGCCGGGACTAGTGCTAGCAGATACGCAGTATTTT. This chain connects TRBV28 to TRBJ2-3; 8 nucleotides line up with TRBD2. The CDR3 consists of 16 residues. Germline V CDR1 and CDR2: MDHEN, SYDVKM. The V and J ends lost 5 bases and 4 bases, in that order; junction bases with no gene match: 11.